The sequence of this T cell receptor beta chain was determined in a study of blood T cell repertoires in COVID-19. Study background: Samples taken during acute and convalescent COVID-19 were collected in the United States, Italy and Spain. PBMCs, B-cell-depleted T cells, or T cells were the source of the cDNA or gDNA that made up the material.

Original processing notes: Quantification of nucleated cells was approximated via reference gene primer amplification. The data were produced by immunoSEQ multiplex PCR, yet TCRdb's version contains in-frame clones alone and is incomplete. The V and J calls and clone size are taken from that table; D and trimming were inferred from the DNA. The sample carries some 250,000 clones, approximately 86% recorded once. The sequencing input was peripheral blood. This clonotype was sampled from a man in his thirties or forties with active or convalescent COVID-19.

The CDR3 nucleotides are TGTGCCAGCAGTCTGACAGGATCCCGACAGCCCCAGCATTTT. Residues: CASSLTGSRQPQHF. The chain employs TRBV27 and TRBJ1-5; tentatively, D is TRBD1 (6 bases). The CDR3 contains 14 residues. Trimming shortened V by 5 bases and J by 7 bases, and 15 bases separated the two germline ends. The germline gives CDR1 MNHEY, CDR2 SMNVEV (reference sequence).